These 26 T cell receptor beta chains came from one sample sequenced in a study of blood T cell repertoires in COVID-19. The protocol was immunoSEQ multiplex PCR, while the TCRdb copy is restricted to in-frame clones and leaves out a portion. The sample lists about 230,000 clones, roughly 80% occurring once. Material: peripheral blood. Every receptor here comes from a woman in her 50s with acute or convalescent COVID-19.

The rearrangement links TRBV29-1 to TRBJ2-7, with TRBD2 identical over 7 bases. V was pared by 1 base and J by 5 bases, with 8 bases of the junction left unmatched. Germline lookup yields CDR1 SQVTM and CDR2 ANQGSEA. The CDR3 is made up of 14 amino acids. CDR3 sequence: CSVEGGREGDEQYF. The CDR3 bases are TGCAGCGTTGAAGGTGGGAGGGAGGGTGACGAGCAGTACTTC.

The rearrangement joins TRBV11-3 to TRBJ2-2; TRBD1 agrees at 8 bases. Unmatched junction bases numbered 0, after V lost 6 bases and J lost 3 bases. This CDR3 has 13 residues. CDR1 and CDR2 from the germline V gene are SGHNT and YENEEA. The CDR3 nucleotides read TGTGCCAGCAGGGACAGGGACACCGGGGAGCTGTTTTTT. Protein sequence: CASRDRDTGELFF. The full variable domain, its missing parts supplied by reference TRBV11-3 and TRBJ2-2, is EAGVVQSPRYKIIEKKQPVAFWCNPISGHNTLYWYLQNLGQGPELLIRYENEEAVDDSQLPKDRFSAERLKGVDSTLKIQPAELGDSAVYLCASRDRDTGELFFGEGSRLTVL.

The gene calls are TRBV5-1 and TRBJ2-1; D perhaps matches TRBD2 (6 bases). This CDR3 region has 15 residues. Germline assignment: CDR1 SGHRS and CDR2 YFSETQ. Trimming pared 1 base from V and 6 bases from J, leaving 14 bases between. The DNA of the CDR3 is TGCGCCAGCAGCTTGTTGGTCGAAGCGGGCAATGAGCAGTTCTTC. It translates to CASSLLVEAGNEQFF. Using reference TRBV5-1 and TRBJ2-1 for the parts outside the CDR3, the full variable domain is KAGVTQTPRYLIKTRGQQVTLSCSPISGHRSVSWYQQTPGQGLQFLFEYFSETQRNKGNFPGRFSGRQFSNSRSEMNVSTLELGDSALYLCASSLLVEAGNEQFFGPGTRLTVL.

This clone was detected once. This chain connects TRBV3-1 (or the pseudogene TRBV3-2) to TRBJ1-1; weak D call: TRBD1 (5 bases). Germline-derived CDR1 and CDR2 are LGHDT and YNNKEL (reference sequence). Trimming cost V 1 base and J 9 bases, with 12 bases left between them. This CDR3 is built from 13 residues. DNA for the CDR3: TGTGCCAGCAGCCAAGGTGGTGACAGTAAAGCTTTCTTT. Translated: CASSQGGDSKAFF.

This clone has only one observation. V usage is TRBV4-3 and J usage is TRBJ1-1; the match to TRBD1 covers 7 bases. Trimming removed 4 bases from V and 10 bases from J; junction bases left unmatched: 6. The CDR3 totals 12 residues. Germline V lookup: CDR1 LGHNA, CDR2 YSLEER. The DNA for the CDR3 is TGCGCCAGCAGCCTCGGACAGGCTCGAGCTTTCTTT. Translating gives CASSLGQARAFF.

This chain joins TRBV28 and TRBJ2-3, with a weak D call TRBD2 (6 bases). CDR1 is MDHEN and CDR2 is SYDVKM in the germline V gene. The V gene lost 5 bases and the J gene lost 3 bases, with 12 bases spanning the gap. The CDR3 consists of 14 residues. The CDR3 DNA follows: TGTGCCAGCAGTCCGCCGGGGGTTACAGATACGCAGTATTTT. It specifies CASSPPGVTDTQYF.

The chain recombines TRBV15 with TRBJ1-4; TRBD1 might be the D (5 bases). The ends were cut back, 0 bases at V and 0 bases at J, with 17 bases in the middle. Germline assignment: CDR1 LNHNV and CDR2 YYDKDF (reference sequence). The CDR3 totals 19 residues. CDR3 nucleotides: TGTGCCACCAGCAGAGAGGGGCGGGGATGGAGAGCAACTAATGAAAAACTGTTTTTT. It is translated as CATSREGRGWRATNEKLFF.

The chain uses TRBV18 and TRBJ2-5, with TRBD1 matching 9 bases. Trimming removed 1 base from V and 4 bases from J; junction bases left unmatched: 4. CDR1 and CDR2 from the germline V gene are KGHSH and LQKENI. This CDR3 is 15 amino acids long. CDR3 in DNA: TGTGCCAGCTCACCACTTACAGGGGGCGGAGAGACCCAGTACTTC. This encodes CASSPLTGGGETQYF.

This clone was observed once. The CDR3 nucleotides read TGTGCCAGCAGCTCTCGGGAGGGCTACACCTTC. As protein: CASSSREGYTF. The V gene is TRBV9, the J gene TRBJ1-2; unclear D gene. Germline CDR1 SGDLS, CDR2 YYNGEE. This CDR3 has 11 residues. The V gene lost 4 bases and the J gene lost 8 bases, with 9 bases spanning the gap.

This sequence joins TRBV30 and TRBJ1-5; D call uncertain. Trimming removed 0 bases at V and 1 base at J, with 10 bases between. The germline gives CDR1 GTSNPN, CDR2 SVGIG (reference sequence). The CDR3 length is 15 residues. CDR3 sequence: CAWSVKWESNQPQHF. The DNA for the CDR3 is TGTGCCTGGAGTGTGAAATGGGAGAGCAATCAGCCCCAGCATTTT.

The genes are TRBV11-2 and TRBJ2-2; 7 nucleotides agree with TRBD2. The germline V gene has CDR1 SGHAT and CDR2 FQNNGV. Trimming at V came to 5 bases and at J to 7 bases, leaving 7 bases not matched to a gene. The CDR3 contains 14 residues. The CDR3 spells CASSQGRDYGELFF. In DNA, the CDR3 is TGTGCCAGCAGCCAAGGGAGGGATTACGGGGAGCTGTTTTTT.

This sequence joins TRBV4-3 and TRBJ2-2, with TRBD2 matching 9 bases. Losses at the gene ends were 1 base for V and 1 base for J; bases not matched to a gene: 7. The CDR3 totals 18 residues. The germline CDR1 and CDR2 sequences are LGHNA and YSLEER. CDR3 DNA: TGCGCCAGCAGCCAAGCAGTTGAAGCGGGGGGGAACACCGGGGAGCTGTTTTTT. This sequence encodes CASSQAVEAGGNTGELFF.

The V gene is TRBV19, the J gene TRBJ1-1; the D gene is possibly TRBD1 (5 bases). The CDR3 extends over 13 amino acids. The V and J ends lost 7 bases and 1 base respectively, with 10 bases between them. Germline CDR1 LNHDA, CDR2 SQIVND (reference sequence). The CDR3: CASTIGGNTEAFF. The CDR3 region has the DNA TGTGCCAGTACAATCGGGGGGAACACTGAAGCTTTCTTT.

J is TRBJ2-7 and V is TRBV4-2; 10 bases line up with TRBD1. There are 16 residues in the CDR3. The V and J ends lost 1 base and 5 bases, in that order; junction bases with no gene match: 8. Germline V gene lookup returns CDR1 LGHNA and CDR2 YNFKEQ. The CDR3 region is CASSQVGQGIRDEQYF. The DNA of the CDR3 is TGTGCCAGCAGCCAAGTGGGACAGGGGATTAGAGACGAGCAGTACTTC.

The chain recombines TRBV15 with TRBJ2-4; D possibly corresponds to TRBD1 (5 bases). V was pared by 0 bases and J by 5 bases, with 11 bases between. Germline V gene data show CDR1 as LNHNV and CDR2 as YYDKDF (reference sequence). This CDR3 region has 15 residues. This CDR3 is CATSREGQGQNIQYF. In nucleotides, the CDR3 is TGTGCCACCAGCAGAGAAGGCCAGGGTCAAAACATTCAGTACTTC.

The genes are TRBV10-3 and TRBJ1-5, with D possibly matching TRBD1 (6 bases). Trimming left V 3 bases short and J 4 bases short, with 13 bases between. This CDR3 is 15 amino acids long. Germline V lookup: CDR1 ENHRY, CDR2 SYGVKD. The DNA of the CDR3 is TGTGCCATCAGTGACACCGGGACACCAAATCAGCCCCAGCATTTT. This encodes CAISDTGTPNQPQHF.

V and J are TRBV28 and TRBJ1-6, with TRBD1 as a possible D gene (5 bases). The V and J ends lost 5 bases and 10 bases respectively, with 12 bases between them. The CDR3 is 13 amino acids. Germline V CDR1 and CDR2: MDHEN, SYDVKM. The CDR3 is CASSTGGISPLHF. The CDR3 DNA follows: TGTGCCAGCAGTACCGGGGGAATATCACCCCTCCACTTT.

The rearrangement joins TRBV19 to TRBJ1-2, with 8 bases identical to TRBD1. V was clipped by 3 bases and J by 4 bases; unmatched bases: 4. The CDR3 covers 14 residues. CDR1 and CDR2 (germline): LNHDA, SQIVND (reference sequence). CDR3 DNA: TGTGCCAGTAGTATCTGGGACAGGCGCTATGGCTACACCTTC. It encodes CASSIWDRRYGYTF. The whole variable domain, filled in from reference TRBV19 and TRBJ1-2, reads DGGITQSPKYLFRKEGQNVTLSCEQNLNHDAMYWYRQDPGQGLRLIYYSQIVNDFQKGDIAEGYSVSREKKESFPLTVTSAQKNPTAFYLCASSIWDRRYGYTFGSGTRLTVV.

As concerns this clone: Likely a read error: the CDR3 ends without its conserved phenylalanine or tryptophan. It is unclear where the CDR3 begins or ends on the DNA, so no DNA is shown, and the CDR3 is as TCRdb lists it. This chain connects TRBV6-2 or TRBV6-3 to TRBJ2-4; the tabulated D call, TRBD2, remains unverified against the DNA. Germline CDR1 and CDR2: MNHEY and SVGEGT. The CDR3 length equals 12 residues, ends included. CDR3: CASSSPGSRVQV.

This clone was counted once. This sequence joins TRBV10-2 and TRBJ2-5; D is undetermined. The V end was cut by 6 bases, the J end by 4 bases, with 9 bases between. This CDR3 is built from 12 residues. Germline lookup yields CDR1 WSHSY and CDR2 SAAADI. CDR3 sequence reads: CASSTGGETQYF. Here the CDR3 DNA reads TGCGCCAGCAGCACTGGCGGAGAGACCCAGTACTTC.

This chain connects TRBV3-1 (or the pseudogene TRBV3-2) to TRBJ2-1; TRBD2 matches at 15 bases. The CDR3 loop spans 16 amino acids. With 4 bases clipped from V and 8 bases from J, the junction kept 6 bases outside the gene matches. Germline V gene data show CDR1 as LGHDT and CDR2 as YNNKEL (reference sequence). The CDR3 region has the DNA TGTGCCAGCAGCCCCCGGACTAGCGGGAGGGGAGATGAGCAGTTCTTC. It codes for CASSPRTSGRGDEQFF.

The chain is built from TRBV19 and TRBJ1-1; 8 nucleotides line up with TRBD1. Germline V gene sequence: CDR1 LNHDA, CDR2 SQIVND (reference sequence). With V trimmed by 3 bases and J by 0 bases, 3 bases remained unmatched. This CDR3 has 15 residues. The CDR3 nucleotides are TGTGCCAGTAGTATCCCAGGGGGCGTGAACACTGAAGCTTTCTTT. Translation: CASSIPGGVNTEAFF.

The chain links TRBV11-3 to TRBJ1-2; D perhaps matches TRBD1 (5 bases). V shed 3 bases and J shed 2 bases, with 7 bases lying between them. Germline assignment: CDR1 SGHNT and CDR2 YENEEA. This CDR3 comprises 13 residues. CDR3 region: CASSLGQNYGYTF. The CDR3 DNA reads TGTGCCAGCAGCTTGGGGCAGAACTATGGCTACACCTTC.

The rearrangement joins TRBV5-4 to TRBJ1-5; D unclear. Trimming removed 0 bases from V and 2 bases from J, with 12 bases in between. Germline CDR1 is SGHNT and CDR2 is YYREEE (reference sequence). The CDR3 contains 16 residues. CDR3 amino acids: CASSLGGAGGNQPQHF. The CDR3 bases are TGTGCCAGCAGCTTGGGGGGAGCTGGGGGCAATCAGCCCCAGCATTTT.

V usage is TRBV28 and J usage is TRBJ1-3, with 11 positions matching TRBD1. CDR1 is MDHEN and CDR2 is SYDVKM in the germline V gene. V was pared by 3 bases and J by 11 bases, with 15 bases of the junction left unmatched. This CDR3 has 17 amino acids. The CDR3 is CASSFGVPGTGGKAIYF. The CDR3 nucleotides are TGTGCCAGCAGTTTCGGGGTTCCCGGGACAGGGGGGAAAGCCATATATTTT.

The V gene is TRBV7-8, the J gene TRBJ2-7; D is undetermined. Trimming cost V 0 bases and J 6 bases, with 12 bases left between them. The CDR3 is 14 amino acids. Germline V gene lookup returns CDR1 SGHVS and CDR2 FQNEAQ. The CDR3 spells CASSLALPWSEQYF. CDR3 bases: TGTGCCAGCAGCTTAGCCTTGCCTTGGAGCGAGCAGTACTTC.